This T cell receptor (beta chain) was documented in a study of OX40 agonist ivuxolimab in advanced cancers. Context from the whole study: Ivuxolimab, which targeted the costimulatory receptor OX40 (CD134), was an agonistic, fully human IgG2 monoclonal antibody. Intravenous ivuxolimab was administered to patients every 2 weeks at six dose levels: 0.01, 0.1, 0.3, 1.5, 3 and 10 mg/kg. Of the approximately 50 patients in dose escalation, approximately 20 had hepatocellular carcinoma, some 15 had melanoma, 9 had renal cell carcinoma and 9 had head and neck cancer. The dose-escalation cohort was about 86% male with a mean age of approximately 60 years, ranging from roughly 23 to 79. Prior anti-PD-1, anti-PD-L1 or anti-CTLA-4 therapy was permitted, and checkpoint inhibitors had been received by about 37% of dose-escalation patients. Partial responses were achieved by three dose-escalation patients, of whom one had hepatocellular carcinoma and two had cutaneous melanoma. Peripheral TCRbeta sequencing aimed to test whether ivuxolimab altered TCR sequence diversity and caused clonal T-cell expansion. The monotherapy dose-escalation portion (N = 52 patients) of the phase I ivuxolimab trial is reported in the paper. Study-wide findings and limitations: After ivuxolimab, CD8+ T cells had more expanded clones than CD4+ T cells on average. In partial responders in the 0.1-3.0 mg/kg groups, normalized peripheral clonal expansion was found to be among the lowest, especially among CD8+ T cells. At doses of 0.1 to 3.0 mg/kg, clonal expansion of both CD4+ and CD8+ T cells in blood was seen between baseline and week 6. Low levels of normalized T-cell clonal expansion were also seen in some nonresponding patients. Antigen specificity was not determined for the clonally expanded peripheral T cells.

In the case of this clone: There is no known antigen for this receptor. The record has no base qualities; no much larger clone is one base away.

From the cysteine through the phenylalanine, the CDR3 covers 14 amino acids. Only the CDR3 part of the read is kept: 42 bases, read in frame from the first base. In the germline V gene, CDR1 corresponds to MGHRA and CDR2 to YSYEKL. Trimming removed 4 bases from V and 6 bases from J, leaving 12 bases between the germline ends. Genomic DNA was extracted from sorted cells for sequencing of the TCRbeta CDR3 region. The immunoSEQ Assay was used for sequencing of TCRbeta CDR3 regions. This immuneACCESS table, as held by TCRdb, lists in-frame sequences with V and J called but not all clones. Of the missing ones, under half trace to an unresolved V gene in checked studies; the others have no known cause. The sample yields approximately 11,000 clones; around four fifths were counted once. 8.5% to 12% of the sample comes from the top ten. Patients with autoimmune disease history or receiving systemic immunosuppression were excluded from the trial. Peripheral blood for TCR sequencing was drawn from every dose cohort at baseline, at cycle 4 day 1 and at cycle 7 day 1. The samples were taken from a phase I, first-in-human, multicenter, open-label dose-escalation trial of ivuxolimab. Adults with locally advanced or metastatic melanoma, renal cell, hepatocellular, or head and neck squamous cell carcinoma were enrolled in the trial. CD4+ and CD8+ T cells were sorted separately from peripheral blood before TCR sequencing.

The sequence derives from an adult with an advanced solid tumor such as melanoma, head and neck, liver or kidney cancer. The sample consisted of CD4+ or CD8+ T cells sorted from blood, taken in a trial of the OX40 agonist ivuxolimab. The chain couples TRBV4-1 to TRBJ2-2, with the D call tentatively TRBD1 or TRBD2, each fitting 5 bases. The DNA sequence is TGCGCCAGCAGCCGGATTCGAGGGGCCGGGGAGCTGTTTTTT. This encodes CASSRIRGAGELFF.